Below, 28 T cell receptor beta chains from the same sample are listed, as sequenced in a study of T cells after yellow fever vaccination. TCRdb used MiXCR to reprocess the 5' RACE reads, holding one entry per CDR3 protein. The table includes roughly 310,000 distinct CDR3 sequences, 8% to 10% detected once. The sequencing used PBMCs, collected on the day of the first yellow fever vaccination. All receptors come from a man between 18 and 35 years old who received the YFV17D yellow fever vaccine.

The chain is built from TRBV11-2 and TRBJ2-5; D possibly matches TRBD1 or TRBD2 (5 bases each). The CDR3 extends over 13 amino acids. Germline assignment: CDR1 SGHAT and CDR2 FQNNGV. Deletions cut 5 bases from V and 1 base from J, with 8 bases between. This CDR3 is CASSEGLQETQYF. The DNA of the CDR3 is TGTGCCAGCAGCGAGGGGCTCCAAGAGACCCAGTACTTC.

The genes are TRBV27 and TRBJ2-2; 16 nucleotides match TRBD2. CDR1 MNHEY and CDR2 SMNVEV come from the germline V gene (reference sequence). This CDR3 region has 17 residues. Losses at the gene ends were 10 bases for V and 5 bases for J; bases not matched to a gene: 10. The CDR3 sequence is CATRRGTSGGETGELFF. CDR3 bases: TGTGCCACCCGGCGCGGGACTAGCGGGGGGGAAACCGGGGAGCTGTTTTTT.

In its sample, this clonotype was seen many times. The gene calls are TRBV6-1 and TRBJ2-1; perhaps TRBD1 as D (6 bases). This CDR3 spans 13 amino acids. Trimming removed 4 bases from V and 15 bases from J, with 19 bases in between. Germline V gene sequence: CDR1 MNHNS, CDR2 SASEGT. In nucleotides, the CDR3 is TGTGCCAGCAGTGGAGGGGGACGTTGGCTCATGTTCTTC. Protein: CASSGGGRWLMFF.

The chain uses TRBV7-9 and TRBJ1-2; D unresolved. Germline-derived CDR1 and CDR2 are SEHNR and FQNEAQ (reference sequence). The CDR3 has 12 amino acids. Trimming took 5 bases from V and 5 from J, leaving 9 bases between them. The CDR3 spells CASSANIYGYTF. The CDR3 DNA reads TGTGCCAGCAGCGCGAACATATATGGCTACACCTTC.

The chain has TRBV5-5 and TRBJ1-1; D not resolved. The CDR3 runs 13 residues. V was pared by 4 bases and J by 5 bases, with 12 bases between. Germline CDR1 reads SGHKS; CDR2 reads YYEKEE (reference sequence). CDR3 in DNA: TGTGCCAGCAGCAACCAGAGGAGGACTGAAGCTTTCTTT. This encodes CASSNQRRTEAFF. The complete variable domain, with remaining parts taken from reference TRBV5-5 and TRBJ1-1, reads DAGVTQSPTHLIKTRGQQVTLRCSPISGHKSVSWYQQVLGQGPQFIFQYYEKEERGRGNFPDRFSARQFPNYSSELNVNALLLGDSALYLCASSNQRRTEAFFGQGTRLTVV.

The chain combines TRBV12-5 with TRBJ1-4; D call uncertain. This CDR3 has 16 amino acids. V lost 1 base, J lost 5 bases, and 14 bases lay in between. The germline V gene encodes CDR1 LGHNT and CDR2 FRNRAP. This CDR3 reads CASGLASDPRNEKLFF. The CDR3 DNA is TGTGCTAGTGGTTTGGCGTCGGACCCTAGGAATGAAAAACTGTTTTTT. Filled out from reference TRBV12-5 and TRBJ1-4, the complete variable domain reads DARVTQTPRHKVTEMGQEVTMRCQPILGHNTVFWYRQTMMQGLELLAYFRNRAPLDDSGMPKDRFSAEMPDATLATLKIQPSEPRDSAVYFCASGLASDPRNEKLFFGSGTQLSVL.

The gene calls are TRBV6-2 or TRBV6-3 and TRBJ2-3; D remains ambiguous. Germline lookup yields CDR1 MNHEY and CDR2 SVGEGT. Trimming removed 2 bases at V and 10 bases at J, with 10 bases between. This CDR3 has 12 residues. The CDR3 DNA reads TGTGCCAGCAGTTACGACTCTGAGGCGCAGTATTTT. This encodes CASSYDSEAQYF.

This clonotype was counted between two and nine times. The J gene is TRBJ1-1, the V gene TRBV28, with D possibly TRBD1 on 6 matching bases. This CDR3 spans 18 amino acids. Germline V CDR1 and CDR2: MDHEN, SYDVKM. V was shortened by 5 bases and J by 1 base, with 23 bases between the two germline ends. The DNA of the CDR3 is TGTGCCAGCAGTAGCCTAAACGCGGACAGACGTCGGAACACTGAAGCTTTCTTT. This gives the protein CASSSLNADRRRNTEAFF.

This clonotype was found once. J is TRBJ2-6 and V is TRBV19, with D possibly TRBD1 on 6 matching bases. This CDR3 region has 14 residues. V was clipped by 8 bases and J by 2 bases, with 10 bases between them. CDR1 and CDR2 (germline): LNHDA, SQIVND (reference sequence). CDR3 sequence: CASDQGTGANVLTF. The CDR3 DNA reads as TGTGCCAGTGACCAGGGGACTGGGGCCAACGTCCTGACTTTC.

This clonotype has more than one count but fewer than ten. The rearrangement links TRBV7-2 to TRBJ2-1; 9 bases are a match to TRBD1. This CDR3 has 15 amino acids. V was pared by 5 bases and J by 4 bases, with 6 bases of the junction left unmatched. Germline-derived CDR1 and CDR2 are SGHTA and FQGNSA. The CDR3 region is CASSPAGQGYNEQFF. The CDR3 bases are TGTGCCAGCAGCCCTGCGGGACAGGGTTACAATGAGCAGTTCTTC.

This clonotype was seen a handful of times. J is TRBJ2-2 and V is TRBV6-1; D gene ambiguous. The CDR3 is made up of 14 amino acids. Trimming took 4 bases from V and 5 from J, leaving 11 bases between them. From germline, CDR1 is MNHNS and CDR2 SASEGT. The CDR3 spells CASSAYTTTGELFF. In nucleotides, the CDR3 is TGTGCCAGCAGTGCCTATACGACAACCGGGGAGCTGTTTTTT.

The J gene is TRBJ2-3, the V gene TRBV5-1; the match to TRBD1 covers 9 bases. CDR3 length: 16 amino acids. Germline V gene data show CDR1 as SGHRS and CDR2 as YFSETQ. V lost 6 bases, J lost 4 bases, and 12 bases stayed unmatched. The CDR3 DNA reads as TGCGCCAGCAATATGATCCCGGGACAGGGCGCAGATACGCAGTATTTT. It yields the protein CASNMIPGQGADTQYF.

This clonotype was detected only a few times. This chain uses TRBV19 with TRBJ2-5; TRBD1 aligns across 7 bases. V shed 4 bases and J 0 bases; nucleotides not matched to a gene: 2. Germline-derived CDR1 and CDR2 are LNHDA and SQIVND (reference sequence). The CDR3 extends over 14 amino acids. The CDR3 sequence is CASSSTGDQETQYF. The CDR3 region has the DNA TGTGCCAGTAGTAGCACAGGGGACCAAGAGACCCAGTACTTC.

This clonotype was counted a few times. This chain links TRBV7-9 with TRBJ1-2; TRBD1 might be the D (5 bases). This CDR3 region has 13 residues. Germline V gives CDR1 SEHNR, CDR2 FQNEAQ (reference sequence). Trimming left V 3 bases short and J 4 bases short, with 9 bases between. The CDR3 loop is CASSLSGLYGYTF. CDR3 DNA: TGTGCCAGCAGCTTGTCAGGGCTCTATGGCTACACCTTC.

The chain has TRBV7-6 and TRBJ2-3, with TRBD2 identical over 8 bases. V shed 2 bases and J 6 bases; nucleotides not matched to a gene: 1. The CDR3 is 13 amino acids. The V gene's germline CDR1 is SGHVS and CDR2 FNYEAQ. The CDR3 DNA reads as TGTGCCAGCAGCTTAAAGCGGGGGGATACGCAGTATTTT. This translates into CASSLKRGDTQYF.

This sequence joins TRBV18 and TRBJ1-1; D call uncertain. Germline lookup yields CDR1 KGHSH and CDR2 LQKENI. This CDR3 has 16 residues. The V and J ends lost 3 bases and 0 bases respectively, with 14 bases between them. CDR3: CASSPSSSSVNTEAFF. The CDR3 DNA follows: TGTGCCAGCTCACCGTCTAGTTCTTCGGTGAACACTGAAGCTTTCTTT.

CDR3 in DNA: TGTGCCAGCAGCGCTCCTCGCGGGGTGGAAGGCGCGGCTTTCTTT. It yields the protein CASSAPRGVEGAAFF. This sequence joins TRBV9 and TRBJ1-1; D call uncertain. Germline V CDR1 and CDR2: SGDLS, YYNGEE. V lost 3 bases and J lost 11, with 23 bases in between. The CDR3 contains 15 residues.

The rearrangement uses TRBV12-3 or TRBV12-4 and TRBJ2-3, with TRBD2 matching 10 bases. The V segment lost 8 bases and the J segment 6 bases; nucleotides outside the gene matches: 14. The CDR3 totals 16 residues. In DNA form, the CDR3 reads TGTGCCAGCTGTGAAAAGCGGGGGGGGCCCATGGATACGCAGTATTTT. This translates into CASCEKRGGPMDTQYF.

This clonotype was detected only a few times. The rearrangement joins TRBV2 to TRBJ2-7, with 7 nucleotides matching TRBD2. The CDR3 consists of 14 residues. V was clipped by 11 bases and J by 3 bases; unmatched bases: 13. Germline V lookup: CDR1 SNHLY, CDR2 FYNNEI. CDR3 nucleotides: TGTGCCTCAAGCGAGGTGGCGGGGGACTACGAGCAGTACGTC. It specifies CASSEVAGDYEQYV.

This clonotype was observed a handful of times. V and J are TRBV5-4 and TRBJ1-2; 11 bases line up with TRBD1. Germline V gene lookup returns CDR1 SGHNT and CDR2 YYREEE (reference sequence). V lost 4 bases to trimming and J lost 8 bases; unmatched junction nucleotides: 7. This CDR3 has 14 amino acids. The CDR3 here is CASSKDRGQGGYTF. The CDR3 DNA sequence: TGTGCCAGCAGCAAGGACAGGGGGCAAGGAGGCTACACCTTC.

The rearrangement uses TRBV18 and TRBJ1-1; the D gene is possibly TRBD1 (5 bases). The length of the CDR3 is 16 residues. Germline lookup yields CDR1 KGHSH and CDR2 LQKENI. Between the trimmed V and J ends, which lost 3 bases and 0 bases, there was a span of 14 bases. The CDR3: CASSPVDSTMNTEAFF. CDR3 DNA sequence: TGTGCCAGCTCACCGGTTGACAGCACCATGAACACTGAAGCTTTCTTT.

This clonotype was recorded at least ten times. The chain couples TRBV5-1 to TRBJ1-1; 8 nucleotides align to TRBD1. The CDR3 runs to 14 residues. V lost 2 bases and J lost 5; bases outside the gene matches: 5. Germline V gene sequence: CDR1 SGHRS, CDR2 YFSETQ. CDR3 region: CASSFGDRGTEAFF. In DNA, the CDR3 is TGCGCCAGCAGCTTCGGCGACAGGGGAACTGAAGCTTTCTTT.

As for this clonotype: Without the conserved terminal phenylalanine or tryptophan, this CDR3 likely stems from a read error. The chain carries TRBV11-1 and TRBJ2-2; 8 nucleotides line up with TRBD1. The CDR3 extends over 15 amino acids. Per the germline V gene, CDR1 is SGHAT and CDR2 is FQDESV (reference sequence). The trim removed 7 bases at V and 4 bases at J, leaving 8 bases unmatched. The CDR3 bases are TGTGCCAGCAACTCCGGGACAGGAGCCACCGGGGAGCTGTTTTTA. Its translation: CASNSGTGATGELFL.

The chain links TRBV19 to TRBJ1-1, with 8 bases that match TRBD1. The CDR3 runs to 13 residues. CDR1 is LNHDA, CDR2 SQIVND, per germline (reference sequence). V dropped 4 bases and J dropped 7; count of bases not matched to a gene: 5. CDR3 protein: CASSTRQGLEAFF. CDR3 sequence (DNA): TGTGCCAGTAGTACCAGACAGGGGCTTGAAGCTTTCTTT. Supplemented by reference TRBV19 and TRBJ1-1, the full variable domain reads DGGITQSPKYLFRKEGQNVTLSCEQNLNHDAMYWYRQDPGQGLRLIYYSQIVNDFQKGDIAEGYSVSREKKESFPLTVTSAQKNPTAFYLCASSTRQGLEAFFGQGTRLTVV.

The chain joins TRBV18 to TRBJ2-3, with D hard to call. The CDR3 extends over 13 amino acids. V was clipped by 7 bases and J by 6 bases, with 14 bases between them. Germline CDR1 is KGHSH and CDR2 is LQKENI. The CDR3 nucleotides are TGTGCCAGCTTGCGCACAGAACCGGATACGCAGTATTTT. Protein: CASLRTEPDTQYF.

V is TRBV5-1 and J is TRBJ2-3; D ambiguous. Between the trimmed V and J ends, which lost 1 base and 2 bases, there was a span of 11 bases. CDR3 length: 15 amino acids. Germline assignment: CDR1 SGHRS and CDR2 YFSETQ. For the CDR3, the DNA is TGCGCCAGCAGCTTGATCGGGCCATTCACAGATACGCAGTATTTT. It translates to CASSLIGPFTDTQYF.

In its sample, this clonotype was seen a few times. The CDR3 loop is CASSLRRFPPEAFF. The CDR3 DNA reads TGTGCCAGCAGCTTACGGAGGTTCCCCCCTGAAGCTTTCTTT. This chain links TRBV7-9 with TRBJ1-1; D remains ambiguous. Trimming pared 2 bases from V and 6 bases from J, leaving 13 bases between. The CDR3 has 14 residues. CDR1 and CDR2 from the germline V gene are SEHNR and FQNEAQ (reference sequence).

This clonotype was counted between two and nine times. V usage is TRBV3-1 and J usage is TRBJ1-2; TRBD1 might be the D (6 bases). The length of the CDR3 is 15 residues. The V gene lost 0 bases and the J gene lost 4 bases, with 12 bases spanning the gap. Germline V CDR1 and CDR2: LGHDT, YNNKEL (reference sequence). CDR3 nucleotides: TGTGCCAGCAGCCAAGATGGCAGGGGCAGCTATGGCTACACCTTC. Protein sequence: CASSQDGRGSYGYTF. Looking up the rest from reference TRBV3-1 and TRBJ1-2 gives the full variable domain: DTAVSQTPKYLVTQMGNDKSIKCEQNLGHDTMYWYKQDSKKFLKIMFSYNNKELIINETVPNRFSPKSPDKAHLNLHINSLELGDSAVYFCASSQDGRGSYGYTFGSGTRLTVV.